This T cell receptor (beta chain) was documented in a study of identical twins. Every one of the donors was a healthy Caucasian. TCRdb itself ran the 5' RACE reads through MiXCR, one entry per CDR3 protein. The sample has under 800,000 distinct CDR3 sequences; 21% are singletons. The data also belong to a second study, concerning T cells expressing NK-cell markers. That source adds: Of CD8+ T cells, about 1.0-7.5% belonged to dominant NKG2C+ clonotypes in five or six donors.

What was sequenced was PBMCs. This receptor was identified in a woman between 18 and 29 years old in good health.

CDR3 sequence (DNA): TGTGCCAGCAAGGGTCTGAACTCCTACGAGCAGTACTTC. Translated: CASKGLNSYEQYF. The chain links TRBV12-3 or TRBV12-4 to TRBJ2-7; D ambiguous. V was pared by 7 bases and J by 0 bases, with 10 bases between. The CDR3 sequence is 13 residues long.